This is a list of T cell receptor beta chains from one sample in a study of lymphopenia after photon versus proton radiotherapy. TCRdb's copy holds only in-frame clones and misses some; the assay was immunoSEQ multiplex PCR. Altogether approximately 20,000 clones are present, 80% to 90% being singletons, with the ten largest covering roughly 10%. The sequencing used peripheral blood, collected from a patient treated with proton-based radiotherapy. These receptors were obtained from a man in his sixties or seventies with pancreatic cancer. Both conserved end residues are trimmed from each CDR3. The order of the fields is D gene, V gene, CDR3 protein. D genes are given only for firm matches.

d_gene: -
v_gene: TRBV13
CDR3aa: ASSLNPEMNTEAF

d_gene: -
v_gene: TRBV28
CDR3aa: ASSLHPGGQDYGYT

d_gene: TRBD1
v_gene: TRBV7-8
CDR3aa: ASSPATGGDRNSPLH

d_gene: -
v_gene: TRBV19
CDR3aa: ASRQGDGYT

d_gene: -
v_gene: TRBV2
CDR3aa: ASKSDRAYSPLH

d_gene: -
v_gene: TRBV16
CDR3aa: ASSPKQGNTEAF

d_gene: TRBD1
v_gene: TRBV5-1
CDR3aa: ASSRGQNRADTQY

d_gene: TRBD2
v_gene: TRBV19
CDR3aa: ASSPRSGGGTDTQY

d_gene: -
v_gene: TRBV18
CDR3aa: ASSPWSKRSFEQY

d_gene: TRBD1
v_gene: TRBV5-5
CDR3aa: ASSGNDRGLVQY

d_gene: -
v_gene: TRBV19
CDR3aa: ASSIGGGNTEAF

d_gene: -
v_gene: TRBV5-1
CDR3aa: ASSLVAANTEAF

d_gene: -
v_gene: TRBV27
CDR3aa: ASSFTGQGRDTQY

d_gene: -
v_gene: TRBV5-1
CDR3aa: ASSRDGPGDQPQH

d_gene: -
v_gene: TRBV2
CDR3aa: ASRPQGTTNSPLH

d_gene: TRBD1
v_gene: TRBV5-1
CDR3aa: ASSTGTVENEKLF

d_gene: TRBD1
v_gene: TRBV28
CDR3aa: ASSLGFGQVSYEQY

d_gene: TRBD1
v_gene: TRBV5-1
CDR3aa: ASSLERDRVYNEQF

d_gene: -
v_gene: TRBV7-9
CDR3aa: ASSAEDTHSYTQY

d_gene: TRBD1
v_gene: TRBV19
CDR3aa: ASSTQGGTTKAF

d_gene: -
v_gene: TRBV7-2
CDR3aa: ASSLRYLLYEQY

d_gene: -
v_gene: TRBV9
CDR3aa: ASSVRARNEKLF

d_gene: -
v_gene: TRBV7-2
CDR3aa: ASSPATAEAF

d_gene: -
v_gene: TRBV27
CDR3aa: ASSISRTARGYT

d_gene: TRBD1
v_gene: TRBV11-3
CDR3aa: ASSAGQWGFGYT

d_gene: -
v_gene: TRBV7-3
CDR3aa: ASSSDGNSNTGELF

d_gene: -
v_gene: TRBV2
CDR3aa: ARGVSGTYEQY

d_gene: -
v_gene: TRBV6-5
CDR3aa: ASLRDTEAF

d_gene: TRBD2
v_gene: TRBV7-2
CDR3aa: ASSADQRGGRDTQY

d_gene: TRBD2
v_gene: TRBV28
CDR3aa: ASSFVAGGPRDTQY

d_gene: -
v_gene: TRBV7-3
CDR3aa: ASSLIGQRGETQY

d_gene: TRBD2
v_gene: TRBV19
CDR3aa: ASSTREFLYEQY

d_gene: -
v_gene: TRBV10-2
CDR3aa: ASSESGGAQPQH

d_gene: -
v_gene: TRBV7-9
CDR3aa: ASSPGGITGANVLT

d_gene: TRBD2
v_gene: TRBV5-1
CDR3aa: ASSSGTSGLGETQY

d_gene: TRBD2
v_gene: TRBV9
CDR3aa: ASSHGGADEQF

d_gene: TRBD1
v_gene: TRBV5-6
CDR3aa: ASSFLGTGGEQY

d_gene: -
v_gene: TRBV19
CDR3aa: ASSWVMNIGELF

d_gene: TRBD1
v_gene: TRBV7-9
CDR3aa: ASSQYRDSFYGYT

d_gene: TRBD1
v_gene: TRBV7-2
CDR3aa: ASSHGTGGRDTQY

d_gene: -
v_gene: TRBV6-5
CDR3aa: ASSYDRSRPEAF

d_gene: -
v_gene: TRBV19
CDR3aa: ASMLAGGIVDTQY

d_gene: -
v_gene: TRBV5-1
CDR3aa: ASSFEGWGTGELF

d_gene: -
v_gene: TRBV5-4
CDR3aa: ASSLKGGYTEAF

d_gene: TRBD2
v_gene: TRBV9
CDR3aa: ASSALLAGGTDTQY

d_gene: -
v_gene: TRBV18
CDR3aa: ASSPRRVVGLNTEAF

d_gene: TRBD2
v_gene: TRBV7-8
CDR3aa: ASSLGGSRAGELF

d_gene: -
v_gene: TRBV2
CDR3aa: ASSDSMNTEAF

d_gene: -
v_gene: TRBV5-4
CDR3aa: ASTSTGLNSPLH

d_gene: TRBD2
v_gene: TRBV7-2
CDR3aa: ASSSGLAYGHEQF